The 11 T cell receptor beta chains presented below share a single source sample, sequenced in a study of T cell responses to AZD1222 COVID-19 vaccine (dated by TCRdb to about 2021). Read against the paper, the sample's time point label means: baseline before first vaccination. Library generation was performed with the immunoSEQ multiplex PCR assay. TCRdb holds this immuneACCESS table with in-frame rearrangements only. Some clones are missing; in checked studies, unresolved V genes explain under half, and the rest has no known cause. The sample table lists 150,000 to 200,000 clones, approximately 92% of them with a count of one. About 3% of the sample is in the top ten clones. The sample was peripheral blood, taken on day 0 of AZD1222 vaccination. All receptors derive from an adult in good health.

The V gene is TRBV24-1, the J gene TRBJ2-1; the match to TRBD2 covers 9 bases. The trim removed 6 bases at V and 0 bases at J, leaving 5 bases unmatched. Germline CDR1 and CDR2: KGHDR and SFDVKD. The CDR3 loop spans 16 amino acids. The CDR3 DNA is TGTGCCACCAGTCGAGATAGCGGGAGCTCCTACAATGAGCAGTTCTTC. This sequence encodes CATSRDSGSSYNEQFF.

The V gene is TRBV7-9, the J gene TRBJ2-1, with 10 bases that match TRBD2. Per the germline V gene, CDR1 is SEHNR and CDR2 is FQNEAQ (reference sequence). The V and J ends lost 2 bases and 5 bases, in that order; junction bases with no gene match: 3. The CDR3 consists of 15 residues. The CDR3, as DNA: TGTGCCAGCAGCTTAAGAGCGGGAGGGGACAATGAGCAGTTCTTC. Encoded protein: CASSLRAGGDNEQFF.

This clone was seen just once. The chain uses TRBV5-4 and TRBJ1-2, with TRBD1 identical over 11 bases. The V and J ends lost 4 bases and 0 bases, in that order; junction bases with no gene match: 8. Germline CDR1 SGHNT, CDR2 YYREEE (reference sequence). The CDR3 totals 17 residues. The CDR3 reads CASSAGTGGLANYGYTF. The CDR3 DNA reads as TGTGCCAGCAGCGCCGGGACAGGGGGTTTAGCTAACTATGGCTACACCTTC.

The chain is built from TRBV27 and TRBJ1-4, with TRBD1 as a possible D gene (6 bases). V lost 2 bases and J lost 5, with 12 bases in between. In germline, CDR1 is MNHEY, CDR2 SMNVEV (reference sequence). The CDR3 is 15 residues long. CDR3 amino acids: CASSLIAGENEKLFF. CDR3 nucleotides: TGTGCCAGCAGTTTAATAGCAGGGGAAAATGAAAAACTGTTTTTT. The whole variable domain, remainder taken from reference TRBV27 and TRBJ1-4, is EAQVTQNPRYLITVTGKKLTVTCSQNMNHEYMSWYRQDPGLGLRQIYYSMNVEVTDKGDVPEGYKVSRKEKRNFPLILESPSPNQTSLYFCASSLIAGENEKLFFGSGTQLSVL.

The rearrangement joins TRBV11-2 to TRBJ2-1; TRBD2 matches at 10 bases. The V gene's germline CDR1 is SGHAT and CDR2 FQNNGV. The V segment lost 5 bases and the J segment 6 bases; nucleotides outside the gene matches: 10. This CDR3 region has 16 residues. DNA of the CDR3: TGTGCCAGCAGCGGACCAATAGCGGGAGGCCGCAATGAGCAGTTCTTC. Translated, it gives CASSGPIAGGRNEQFF.

CDR3 bases: TGTGCCAGCAGTTTTGCATTCACTGAAGCTTTCTTT. This sequence encodes CASSFAFTEAFF. The chain combines TRBV2 with TRBJ1-1; D remains ambiguous. V gave up 5 bases and J gave up 4 bases, with 8 bases separating them. The germline V gene has CDR1 SNHLY and CDR2 FYNNEI. The CDR3 totals 12 residues.

The sample holds a few counts of this clone. V usage is TRBV12-3 or TRBV12-4 and J usage is TRBJ1-3; D perhaps matches TRBD1 (5 bases). The CDR3 spans 13 residues. Trimming shortened V by 7 bases and J by 0 bases, and 7 bases separated the two germline ends. The CDR3 DNA sequence: TGTGCCAGCAACACAGGCTCTGGAAACACCATATATTTT. Protein product: CASNTGSGNTIYF.

The chain couples TRBV7-8 to TRBJ2-1; 13 positions agree with TRBD2. Trimming at V came to 4 bases and at J to 0 bases, leaving 6 bases not matched to a gene. There are 18 residues in the CDR3. CDR1 is SGHVS and CDR2 is FQNEAQ in the germline V gene. The CDR3 reads CASSSRTSGSSSYNEQFF. In nucleotides, the CDR3 is TGTGCCAGCAGCTCGAGGACTAGCGGGAGTTCCTCCTACAATGAGCAGTTCTTC.

The chain joins TRBV10-3 to TRBJ1-1; possible D gene TRBD1, 5 bases. The CDR3 runs to 13 residues. Germline values: CDR1 ENHRY, CDR2 SYGVKD. V was clipped by 10 bases and J by 5 bases, with 17 bases between them. CDR3 nucleotides: TGTGCCACAGGGCCCCCAAGGGGAACTGAAGCTTTCTTT. The encoded protein is CATGPPRGTEAFF.

V is TRBV20-1 and J is TRBJ1-5; 9 bases fit TRBD1. The germline CDR1 and CDR2 sequences are DFQATT and SNEGSKA (reference sequence). CDR3 length: 15 residues. V shed 3 bases, J shed 0 bases, and the junction held 3 bases outside the gene matches. The CDR3 here is CSASTGGNSNQPQHF. The CDR3 DNA reads TGCAGTGCTAGTACAGGGGGCAATAGCAATCAGCCCCAGCATTTT.

V usage is TRBV25-1 and J usage is TRBJ1-2; no reliable D call. There are 16 residues in the CDR3. Per the germline V gene, CDR1 is MGHDK and CDR2 is SYGVNS. The V end was cut by 1 base, the J end by 2 bases, with 14 bases between. As DNA, the CDR3 is TGTGCCAGCAGTGAATTTGACCCCCCGAGCAACTATGGCTACACCTTC. Amino acid sequence: CASSEFDPPSNYGYTF.